These T cell receptor beta chains were read from a single sample in a study of shared clonotypes between healthy human individuals. Data came from immunoSEQ multiplex PCR; TCRdb stores just in-frame clones and leaves some out. The table includes 2,500,000 or so clones, over 85% detected once. Input material: naive CD4+ T cells sorted from blood. The receptor set was obtained from a young man in good health. The CDR3 runs from the conserved cysteine through the conserved F or W. A D gene is named only where the DNA matches it firmly. Only part of the rows carry a size: once, few, many, or a class if the clone is expanded.

d_call | cdr3_length | j_call | clone_size | v_call | cdr3_aa | cdr3_nt
- | 13 | TRBJ1-2 | - | TRBV7-2 | CASSQTVNYGYTF | TGTGCCAGCAGCCAAACAGTAAACTATGGCTACACCTTC
- | 16 | TRBJ1-2 | - | TRBV5-5 | CASINVPGQGVNGYTF | TGTGCCAGCATCAATGTCCCGGGGCAAGGGGTGAATGGCTACACCTTC
TRBD1 | 14 | TRBJ1-5 | - | TRBV2 | CASSRDRENQPQHF | TGTGCCAGCAGCCGGGACAGGGAGAATCAGCCCCAGCATTTT
- | 15 | TRBJ2-7 | - | TRBV18 | CASSPPDSSSYEQYF | TGTGCCAGCTCACCCCCGGACAGCTCCTCCTACGAGCAGTACTTC
TRBD1 | 14 | TRBJ2-7 | - | TRBV19 | CASSTGTGHYEQYF | TGTGCCAGTAGTACCGGGACAGGGCACTACGAGCAGTACTTC
TRBD2 | 16 | TRBJ2-1 | - | TRBV18 | CASSPRLADSYNEQFF | TGTGCCAGCTCACCACGACTAGCGGACTCCTACAATGAGCAGTTCTTC
TRBD1 | 15 | TRBJ1-5 | - | TRBV4-1 | CASSLGQGDNQPQHF | TGCGCCAGCAGTCTAGGACAGGGGGACAATCAGCCCCAGCATTTT
- | 12 | TRBJ2-7 | - | TRBV7-2 | CASSPGDALQYF | TGTGCCAGCAGCCCCGGGGACGCCCTCCAGTACTTC
- | 14 | TRBJ2-5 | - | TRBV6-6 | CASTSGPAQETQYF | TGTGCCAGCACCAGCGGGCCCGCCCAAGAGACCCAGTACTTC
TRBD1 | 17 | TRBJ1-1 | - | TRBV25-1 | CASSDQSGTGYGTEAFF | TGTGCCAGCAGTGACCAATCCGGGACAGGGTACGGCACTGAAGCTTTCTTT
- | 12 | TRBJ2-7 | once | TRBV6-5 | CASRTGEYEQYF | TGTGCCAGCAGAACCGGGGAGTACGAGCAGTACTTC
- | 15 | TRBJ2-1 | - | TRBV5-1 | CASTIGMIGYNEQFF | TGCGCCAGCACCATAGGAATGATAGGGTACAATGAGCAGTTCTTC
- | 12 | TRBJ1-6 | - | TRBV28 | CASSFSDSPLHF | TGTGCCAGCAGTTTTTCGGATTCACCCCTCCACTTT
TRBD1 | 16 | TRBJ2-2 | - | TRBV7-2 | CASSTQTGGMSGELFF | TGTGCCAGCAGCACACAGACAGGGGGCATGTCCGGGGAGCTGTTTTTT
- | 12 | TRBJ1-2 | - | TRBV7-8 | CASSLVLEGYTF | TGTGCCAGCAGCTTAGTGTTGGAGGGCTACACCTTC
- | 12 | TRBJ2-4 | few | TRBV6-5 | CASSLDRNIQYF | TGTGCCAGCAGTTTGGACCGAAACATTCAGTACTTC
- | 13 | TRBJ2-2 | - | TRBV2 | CASSEAVVGELFF | TGTGCCAGCAGTGAAGCAGTTGTCGGGGAGCTGTTTTTT
TRBD1 | 15 | TRBJ2-1 | once | TRBV28 | CASRDRDSSYNEQFF | TGTGCCAGCAGGGACCGGGACAGCTCCTACAATGAGCAGTTCTTC
TRBD2 | 15 | TRBJ2-5 | - | TRBV5-1 | CASSPPSGIQETQYF | TGCGCCAGCAGCCCCCCTAGCGGGATACAAGAGACCCAGTACTTC
TRBD2 | 13 | TRBJ2-7 | - | TRBV30 | CAWSVGLAGEQYF | TGTGCCTGGAGTGTCGGGCTAGCGGGTGAGCAGTACTTC
- | 13 | TRBJ2-7 | few | TRBV19 | CASSIDTNYEQYF | TGTGCCAGTAGTATCGACACGAACTACGAGCAGTACTTC
- | 15 | TRBJ2-3 | - | TRBV2 | CASSQDSQPTDTQYF | TGTGCCAGCAGTCAGGACAGTCAGCCCACAGATACGCAGTATTTT
- | 13 | TRBJ2-7 | - | TRBV19 | CASSRGKPYEQYF | TGTGCCAGTAGTCGGGGGAAACCCTACGAGCAGTACTTC
TRBD1 | 14 | TRBJ1-2 | - | TRBV5-6 | CASTLTGANYGYTF | TGTGCCAGCACTCTGACAGGGGCTAACTATGGCTACACCTTC
- | 13 | TRBJ2-5 | - | TRBV30 | CAWNWAGGETQYF | TGTGCCTGGAACTGGGCGGGCGGAGAGACCCAGTACTTC
- | 14 | TRBJ2-3 | - | TRBV11-2 | CASSPNRLSDTQYF | TGTGCCAGCAGCCCGAATAGACTATCAGATACGCAGTATTTT
- | 12 | TRBJ1-2 | - | TRBV19 | CASSKDNYGYTF | TGTGCCAGTAGTAAGGATAACTATGGCTACACCTTC
TRBD1 | 13 | TRBJ2-3 | - | TRBV9 | CASGQGATDTQYF | TGTGCCAGTGGACAGGGGGCCACAGATACGCAGTATTTT
- | 11 | TRBJ2-5 | - | TRBV29-1 | CSVRRGETQYF | TGCAGCGTTCGGAGGGGTGAGACCCAGTACTTC
TRBD1 | 14 | TRBJ1-1 | - | TRBV28 | CASSFRTGGTEAFF | TGTGCCAGCAGTTTTAGGACAGGGGGGACTGAAGCTTTCTTT
- | 15 | TRBJ1-2 | - | TRBV6-5 | CASSQRTDANYGYTF | TGTGCCAGCAGTCAGAGGACGGATGCTAACTATGGCTACACCTTC
TRBD2 | 15 | TRBJ2-3 | - | TRBV29-1 | CSARQVTSGTDTQYF | TGCAGCGCCCGGCAAGTAACTAGCGGGACAGATACGCAGTATTTT
- | 14 | TRBJ1-5 | - | TRBV28 | CASSVGLGNQPQHF | TGTGCCAGCAGTGTGGGCCTGGGCAATCAGCCCCAGCATTTT
- | 16 | TRBJ2-3 | - | TRBV6-6 | CASSYSSRESTDTQYF | TGTGCCAGCAGTTACTCGTCCAGGGAGAGCACAGATACGCAGTATTTT
- | 15 | TRBJ1-6 | - | TRBV6-1 | CASRIESSYNSPLHF | TGTGCCAGCAGAATCGAGAGCTCCTATAATTCACCCCTCCACTTT
TRBD1 | 15 | TRBJ2-7 | - | TRBV9 | CASSPHGTGSYEQYF | TGTGCCAGCAGCCCTCACGGGACAGGCTCCTACGAGCAGTACTTC
- | 16 | TRBJ2-3 | - | TRBV2 | CASSEVRRARTDTQYF | TGTGCCAGCAGTGAAGTACGCAGGGCGCGCACAGATACGCAGTATTTT
TRBD1 | 18 | TRBJ1-5 | - | TRBV4-3 | CASSQTLNRTGGNQPQHF | TGCGCCAGCAGCCAGACGCTGAACCGGACAGGGGGCAATCAGCCCCAGCATTTT
- | 14 | TRBJ1-5 | - | TRBV5-1 | CASSLGMDSQPQHF | TGCGCCAGCAGCTTGGGAATGGACAGCCAGCCCCAGCATTTT
TRBD1 | 13 | TRBJ2-3 | - | TRBV4-1 | CASSQQGADTQYF | TGCGCCAGCAGCCAGCAGGGGGCGGATACGCAGTATTTT
- | 16 | TRBJ2-3 | - | TRBV11-1 | CASSFRARMSTDTQYF | TGTGCCAGCAGCTTCAGGGCAAGGATGAGCACAGATACGCAGTATTTT
TRBD1 | 15 | TRBJ2-7 | - | TRBV6-5 | CASSKTGTGVYEQYF | TGTGCCAGCAGTAAAACCGGGACAGGGGTTTACGAGCAGTACTTC
- | 14 | TRBJ2-3 | - | TRBV6-6 | CASSPTKGTDTQYF | TGTGCCAGCAGTCCTACTAAGGGCACAGATACGCAGTATTTT
TRBD2 | 16 | TRBJ2-3 | once | TRBV5-1 | CASSGVSGGGRDTQYF | TGCGCCAGCAGCGGGGTTAGCGGGGGAGGGCGAGATACGCAGTATTTT
TRBD2 | 15 | TRBJ2-7 | - | TRBV7-7 | CASSENGLAGDEQYF | TGTGCTAGCAGCGAAAACGGACTAGCGGGAGACGAGCAGTACTTC
TRBD1 | 14 | TRBJ1-5 | few | TRBV18 | CASSPGQGSQPQHF | TGTGCCAGCTCACCCGGACAGGGCAGTCAGCCCCAGCATTTT
TRBD1 | 11 | TRBJ1-2 | once | TRBV10-3 | CATGQGQSYTF | TGTGCCACCGGACAGGGGCAGTCCTACACCTTC
TRBD2 | 18 | TRBJ2-7 | - | TRBV4-3 | CASSQDVLAGGPVYEQYF | TGCGCCAGCAGCCAAGATGTGCTAGCGGGAGGGCCGGTATACGAGCAGTACTTC
- | 14 | TRBJ2-7 | - | TRBV12-5 | CASGYRTVSYEQYF | TGTGCTAGTGGTTACCGGACAGTATCCTACGAGCAGTACTTC
TRBD1 | 14 | TRBJ2-5 | - | TRBV5-4 | CASSLDRFQETQYF | TGTGCCAGCAGCCTGGACAGGTTCCAAGAGACCCAGTACTTC
- | 13 | TRBJ1-4 | once | TRBV7-9 | CASSRRTLEKLFF | TGTGCCAGCAGCCGACGAACACTAGAAAAACTGTTTTTT
- | 14 | TRBJ1-1 | - | TRBV2 | CASSVRTPNTEAFF | TGTGCCAGCAGTGTTAGGACGCCGAACACTGAAGCTTTCTTT
- | 13 | TRBJ1-2 | - | TRBV19 | CASSIGMNYGYTF | TGTGCCAGTAGTATAGGGATGAACTATGGCTACACCTTC
- | 16 | TRBJ2-6 | once | TRBV6-4 | CASSDSWSSGANVLTF | TGTGCCAGCAGTGACTCGTGGAGCTCTGGGGCCAACGTCCTGACTTTC